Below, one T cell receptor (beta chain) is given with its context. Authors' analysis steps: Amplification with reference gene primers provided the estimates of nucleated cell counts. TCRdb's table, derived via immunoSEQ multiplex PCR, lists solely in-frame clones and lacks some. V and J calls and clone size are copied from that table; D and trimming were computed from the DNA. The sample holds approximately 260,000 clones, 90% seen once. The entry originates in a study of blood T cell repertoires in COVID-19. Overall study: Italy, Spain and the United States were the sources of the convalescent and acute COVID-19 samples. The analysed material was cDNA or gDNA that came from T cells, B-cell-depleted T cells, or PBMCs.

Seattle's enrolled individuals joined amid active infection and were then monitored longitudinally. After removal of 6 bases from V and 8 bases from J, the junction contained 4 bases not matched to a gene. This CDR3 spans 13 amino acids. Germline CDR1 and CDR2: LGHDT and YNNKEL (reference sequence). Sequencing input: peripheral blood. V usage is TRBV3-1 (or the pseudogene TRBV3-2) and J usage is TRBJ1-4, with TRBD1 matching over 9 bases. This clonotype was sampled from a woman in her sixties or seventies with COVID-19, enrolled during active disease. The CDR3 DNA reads TGTGCCAGCAGGCGACAGGGGGACGAAAAACTGTTTTTT. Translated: CASRRQGDEKLFF.